The rows below give T cell receptor beta chains drawn from one sample of a study of OX40 agonist ivuxolimab in advanced cancers. Assay used: immunoSEQ multiplex PCR; TCRdb lists only in-frame clones, some missing. The table has around 59,000 clones, about 89% seen once; the top ten hold about 1%. The specimen comprised CD4+ or CD8+ T cells sorted from blood, sampled in a trial of the OX40 agonist ivuxolimab. The receptors originated from an adult with an advanced solid tumor such as melanoma, head and neck, liver or kidney cancer. CDR3s include the opening cysteine and the closing phenylalanine or tryptophan. The order of the fields is V gene, J gene, clone size, D gene, CDR3 protein, CDR3 DNA. A D gene is named only where the DNA matches it firmly. Clone size is not always given. Where it is, it says once, few, many or a class for expanded clones.

>TRBV19|TRBJ2-1|NA|NA
CASSIDLGEQFF
TGTGCCAGTAGTATAGATCTTGGGGAGCAGTTCTTC
>TRBV28|TRBJ1-4|NA|TRBD1
CASSTPGQGGEKLFF
TGTGCCAGCAGTACCCCGGGACAGGGGGGTGAAAAACTGTTTTTT
>TRBV7-8|TRBJ2-7|NA|NA
CASSDPVAALGEQYF
TGTGCCAGCAGCGACCCCGTAGCGGCCCTCGGCGAGCAGTACTTC
>TRBV29-1|TRBJ2-1|NA|NA
CSVVLVVHHNEQFF
TGCAGCGTCGTTTTGGTAGTACACCATAATGAGCAGTTCTTC
>TRBV18|TRBJ2-5|NA|TRBD1
CASSPLQGSQGPQYF
TGTGCCAGCTCACCGTTACAGGGGTCTCAAGGGCCCCAGTACTTC
>TRBV28|TRBJ1-5|NA|NA
CASSFSRQPQHF
TGTGCCAGCAGTTTCTCCCGACAGCCCCAGCATTTT
>TRBV15|TRBJ1-2|NA|NA
CATSRDAVGGNGYTF
TGTGCCACCAGCAGAGATGCCGTTGGGGGAAATGGCTACACCTTC
>TRBV5-1|TRBJ1-2|NA|NA
CASSLSSGYGYTF
TGCGCCAGCAGCTTGAGCTCGGGCTATGGCTACACCTTC
>TRBV19|TRBJ1-5|NA|NA
CASSIEGNQPQHF
TGTGCCAGTAGTATTGAGGGCAATCAGCCCCAGCATTTT
>TRBV5-4|TRBJ2-2|NA|NA
CAMGGQTGELFF
TGTGCCATGGGTGGGCAAACCGGGGAGCTGTTTTTT
>TRBV30|TRBJ1-5|NA|NA
CAWSGVKQPQHF
TGTGCCTGGAGTGGGGTAAAGCAGCCCCAGCATTTT
>TRBV9|TRBJ2-5|NA|TRBD2
CASSVGLAGAETQYF
TGTGCCAGCAGCGTAGGATTAGCGGGAGCTGAGACCCAGTACTTC
>TRBV5-1|TRBJ2-2|NA|NA
CASSTGTTGELFF
TGCGCCAGCAGCACCGGGACGACCGGGGAGCTGTTTTTT
>TRBV10-3|TRBJ2-2|NA|NA
CAISERTGELFF
TGTGCCATCAGTGAGAGGACCGGGGAGCTGTTTTTT
>TRBV25-1|TRBJ2-2|NA|NA
CASNTLSGELFF
TGTGCCAGCAACACCCTCTCCGGGGAGCTGTTTTTT
>TRBV5-6|TRBJ2-1|NA|NA
CASSYPTSFGYGEQFF
TGTGCCAGCAGCTACCCGACTTCCTTCGGTTACGGTGAGCAGTTCTTC
>TRBV4-2|TRBJ2-7|once|NA
CASSHAVGPEYEQYF
TGTGCCAGCAGCCATGCCGTAGGGCCTGAGTACGAGCAGTACTTC
>TRBV7-7|TRBJ2-5|NA|TRBD1
CASSLLGQGFETQYF
TGTGCCAGCAGCTTACTGGGACAGGGCTTCGAGACCCAGTACTTC
>TRBV2|TRBJ1-5|once|TRBD1
CASSMDRGVYQPQHF
TGTGCCAGCAGTATGGACAGGGGGGTATACCAGCCCCAGCATTTT
>TRBV7-9|TRBJ1-1|NA|NA
CASSLVPENTEAFF
TGTGCCAGCAGCTTAGTCCCGGAGAACACTGAAGCTTTCTTT
>TRBV25-1|TRBJ2-1|once|NA
CASSGRGSGEQFF
TGTGCCAGCAGTGGCAGGGGATCAGGTGAGCAGTTCTTC
>TRBV5-1|TRBJ2-3|NA|TRBD2
CASSLSGLAGGGDTQYF
TGCGCCAGCAGCCTTTCCGGACTAGCGGGAGGAGGAGATACGCAGTATTTT
>TRBV30|TRBJ2-7|NA|NA
CAWSVHLVHEQYF
TGTGCCTGGAGTGTTCACCTAGTACACGAGCAGTACTTC
>TRBV5-4|TRBJ2-7|NA|TRBD2
CASSQGGGGAYEQYF
TGTGCCAGCAGCCAAGGGGGCGGGGGGGCCTACGAGCAGTACTTC
>TRBV4-2|TRBJ2-2|few|NA
CASSTGPGRTGELFF
TGTGCCAGCAGTACAGGGCCTGGGCGCACCGGGGAGCTGTTTTTT
>TRBV28|TRBJ1-2|NA|NA
CASTPGGGRLANYGYTF
TGTGCCAGCACCCCCGGAGGGGGAAGACTAGCTAACTATGGCTACACCTTC